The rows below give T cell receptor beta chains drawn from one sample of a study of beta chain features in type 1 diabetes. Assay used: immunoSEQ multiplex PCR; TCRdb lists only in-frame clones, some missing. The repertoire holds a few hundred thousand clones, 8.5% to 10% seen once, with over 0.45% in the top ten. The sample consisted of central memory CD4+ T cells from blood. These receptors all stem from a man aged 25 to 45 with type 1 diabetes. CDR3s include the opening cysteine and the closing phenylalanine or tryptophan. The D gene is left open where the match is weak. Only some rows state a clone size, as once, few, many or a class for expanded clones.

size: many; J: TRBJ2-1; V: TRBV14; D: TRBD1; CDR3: CASSQLGQASNEQFF; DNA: TGTGCCAGCAGCCAACTGGGACAGGCCTCCAATGAGCAGTTCTTC
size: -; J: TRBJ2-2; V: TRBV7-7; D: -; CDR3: CASSLGSTGELFF; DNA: TGTGCTAGCAGCTTAGGTTCCACCGGGGAGCTGTTTTTT
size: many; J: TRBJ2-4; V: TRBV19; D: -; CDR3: CASNDRTGKNIQYF; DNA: TGTGCCAGTAACGACAGGACCGGCAAAAACATTCAGTACTTC
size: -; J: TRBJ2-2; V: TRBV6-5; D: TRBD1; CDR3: CASKGALNTGELFF; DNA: TGTGCCAGCAAGGGGGCGTTGAACACCGGGGAGCTGTTTTTT
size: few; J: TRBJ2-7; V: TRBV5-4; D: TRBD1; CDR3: CASSVTGTGLGEQYF; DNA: TGTGCCAGCAGCGTGACCGGGACAGGCTTGGGAGAGCAGTACTTC
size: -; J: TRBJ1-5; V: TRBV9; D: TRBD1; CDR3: CASSAGTVMNQPQHF; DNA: TGTGCCAGCAGCGCCGGGACAGTCATGAATCAGCCCCAGCATTTT
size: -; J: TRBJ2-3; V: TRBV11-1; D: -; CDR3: CASSFSSGGTDTQYF; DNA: TGTGCCAGCAGCTTTAGCAGCGGAGGCACAGATACGCAGTATTTT
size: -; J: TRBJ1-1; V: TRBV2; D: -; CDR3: CASSAQGISEAFF; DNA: TGTGCCAGCAGTGCACAGGGAATTTCTGAAGCTTTCTTT
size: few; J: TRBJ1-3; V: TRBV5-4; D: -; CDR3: CASSFFSGNTIYF; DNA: TGTGCCAGCAGCTTTTTCTCAGGAAACACCATATATTTT
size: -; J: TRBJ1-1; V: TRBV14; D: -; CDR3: CASSSRAYTEAFF; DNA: TGTGCCAGCAGCTCCCGGGCATACACTGAAGCTTTCTTT
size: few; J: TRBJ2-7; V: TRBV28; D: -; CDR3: CASTRGQAYEQYF; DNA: TGTGCCAGCACTCGTGGACAAGCCTACGAGCAGTACTTC
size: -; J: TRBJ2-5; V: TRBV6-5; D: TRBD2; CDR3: CASSYLLAGQQETQYF; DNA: TGTGCCAGCAGTTACTTGCTAGCGGGCCAGCAAGAGACCCAGTACTTC
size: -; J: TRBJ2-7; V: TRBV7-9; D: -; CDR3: CASSLEGPTKGDEQYF; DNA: TGTGCCAGCAGCTTAGAGGGACCAACAAAGGGGGACGAGCAGTACTTC
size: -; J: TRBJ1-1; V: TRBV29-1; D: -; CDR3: CSVVRPLNTEAFF; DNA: TGCAGCGTTGTCAGGCCCCTTAACACTGAAGCTTTCTTT
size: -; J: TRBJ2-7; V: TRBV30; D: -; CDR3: CAWTDVSYEQYF; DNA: TGTGCCTGGACAGACGTCTCCTACGAGCAGTACTTC
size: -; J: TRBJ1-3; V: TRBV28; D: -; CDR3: CASSFSGTDGNTIYF; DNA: TGTGCCAGCAGTTTTTCCGGGACCGACGGAAACACCATATATTTT
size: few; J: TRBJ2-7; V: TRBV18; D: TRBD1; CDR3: CASSPSTGDRYEQYF; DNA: TGTGCCAGCTCACCGTCGACAGGGGACAGGTACGAGCAGTACTTC
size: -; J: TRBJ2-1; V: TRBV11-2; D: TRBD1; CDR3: CASSFGTGGQGPRNEQFF; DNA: TGTGCCAGCAGCTTCGGAACCGGAGGACAGGGGCCCCGCAATGAGCAGTTCTTC
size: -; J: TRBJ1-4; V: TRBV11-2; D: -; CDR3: CASSQFSGKLFF; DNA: TGTGCCAGCAGCCAGTTCTCGGGAAAACTGTTTTTT
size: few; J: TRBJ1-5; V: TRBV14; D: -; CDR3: CASSKGKGVNQPQHF; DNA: TGTGCCAGCAGCAAGGGTAAGGGGGTCAATCAGCCCCAGCATTTT
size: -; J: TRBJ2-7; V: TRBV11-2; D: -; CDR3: CASSLGRLRIEQYF; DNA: TGTGCCAGCAGCCTCGGGCGGCTACGGATCGAGCAGTACTTC
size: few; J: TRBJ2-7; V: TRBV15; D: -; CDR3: CATSTLRLGSYEQYF; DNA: TGTGCCACCAGCACCCTCAGGTTGGGCTCCTACGAGCAGTACTTC
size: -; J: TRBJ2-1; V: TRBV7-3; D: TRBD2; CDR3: CASSFAGGLYNEQFF; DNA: TGTGCCAGCAGCTTCGCGGGAGGGCTTTACAATGAGCAGTTCTTC
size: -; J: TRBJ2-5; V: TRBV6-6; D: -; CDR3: CASSLVQETQYF; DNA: TGTGCCAGCAGTTTAGTGCAAGAGACCCAGTACTTC
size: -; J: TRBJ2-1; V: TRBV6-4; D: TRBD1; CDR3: CASSGTPGQGTFF; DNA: TGTGCCAGCAGTGGGACACCGGGACAGGGTACGTTCTTC
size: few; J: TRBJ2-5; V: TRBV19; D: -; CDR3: CASREQDTLRETQYF; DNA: TGTGCCAGTAGAGAACAGGACACGCTAAGGGAGACCCAGTACTTC
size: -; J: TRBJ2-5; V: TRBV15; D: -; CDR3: CATSGEPQETQYF; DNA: TGTGCCACCAGCGGGGAACCCCAAGAGACCCAGTACTTC
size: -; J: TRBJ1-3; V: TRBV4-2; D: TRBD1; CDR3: CASSQDWTGADSGNTIYF; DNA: TGTGCCAGCAGCCAAGACTGGACAGGAGCAGACTCTGGAAACACCATATATTTT
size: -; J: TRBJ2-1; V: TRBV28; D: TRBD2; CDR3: CASSISGRIPFF; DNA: TGTGCCAGCAGTATTAGCGGGAGGATCCCGTTCTTC
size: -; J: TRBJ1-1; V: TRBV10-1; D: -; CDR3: CASSESYGQAFF; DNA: TGCGCCAGCAGTGAATCGTATGGTCAAGCTTTCTTT